The 27 T cell receptor beta chains below come from one sample, sequenced in a study of T cells after yellow fever vaccination. TCRdb re-called the 5' RACE reads with MiXCR, one entry per CDR3 protein. The data show more than 75,000 distinct CDR3 sequences, with more than 7.5% seen just once and around a sixth held by the top ten. Source: CD8+ T cells not binding an NS4B(214-222) dextramer, sorted from PBMCs, taken less than 18 days after the first yellow fever vaccination. Every receptor here comes from a man aged 18 to 35 who received the YFV17D yellow fever vaccine.

As for this clonotype: A much larger clone lies a single base off, so this may be a read error. The CDR3 region is CASSYSAGIAETQYF. CDR3 DNA: TGTGCCAGCAGTTACAGCGCGGGGATAGCAGAGACCCAGTACTTC. This chain connects TRBV6-2 or TRBV6-3 to TRBJ2-5; weak D call: TRBD2 (6 bases). V gave up 2 bases and J gave up 4 bases, with 14 bases separating them. CDR1 and CDR2 (germline): MNHEY, SVGEGT. The CDR3 runs to 15 residues.

The CDR3 nucleotides read TGTGCCAGCAGCTCCGAGCCCCCCGGGATAACCAATTCACCCCTCCACTTT. Its protein product is CASSSEPPGITNSPLHF. The V call is TRBV7-2, the J call TRBJ1-6, with D unclear. Trimming left V 4 bases short and J 7 bases short, with 20 bases between. CDR3 size: 17 residues. The germline gives CDR1 SGHTA, CDR2 FQGNSA.

This clonotype has only a few counts. The J gene is TRBJ2-1, the V gene TRBV7-9; 15 bases agree with TRBD2. CDR1 is SEHNR, CDR2 FQNEAQ, per germline (reference sequence). This CDR3 region has 15 residues. J lost 6 bases, V lost 5 bases, and 2 bases had no gene match. The CDR3 DNA follows: TGTGCCAGCAGCGGACTAGCGGGGGGGCCCAATGAGCAGTTCTTC. Protein sequence: CASSGLAGGPNEQFF.

This clonotype has more than one count but fewer than ten. The chain is built from TRBV28 and TRBJ1-5; D call uncertain. The germline V gene has CDR1 MDHEN and CDR2 SYDVKM. This CDR3 is 13 amino acids long. The germline V and J ends were trimmed by 1 base and 5 bases, with 6 bases remaining between them. This CDR3 reads CASSLFGDQPQHF. CDR3 DNA sequence: TGTGCCAGCAGTTTATTTGGTGATCAGCCCCAGCATTTT. The full variable domain, its missing parts supplied by reference TRBV28 and TRBJ1-5, is DVKVTQSSRYLVKRTGEKVFLECVQDMDHENMFWYRQDPGLGLRLIYFSYDVKMKEKGDIPEGYSVSREKKERFSLILESASTNQTSMYLCASSLFGDQPQHFGDGTRLSIL.

This clonotype was counted between two and nine times. This rearrangement joins TRBV5-1 to TRBJ1-1; TRBD1 is a possible D gene (6 bases). V was pared by 1 base and J by 5 bases, with 9 bases between. The CDR3 totals 13 residues. Looked up from germline, CDR1 is SGHRS and CDR2 is YFSETQ. CDR3 sequence reads: CASSLSGATEAFF. As DNA, the CDR3 is TGCGCCAGCAGCTTGTCGGGGGCAACTGAAGCTTTCTTT.

This clonotype was counted a few times. V usage is TRBV5-1 and J usage is TRBJ2-2; possibly TRBD1 or TRBD2 for D (6 bases each). CDR1 is SGHRS, CDR2 YFSETQ, per germline. V lost 7 bases to trimming and J lost 1 base, with 14 bases between them. The CDR3 runs to 15 residues. The CDR3 nucleotides read TGCGCCAGCGGGGCGGGACACAGGAACACCGGGGAGCTGTTTTTT. Encoded protein: CASGAGHRNTGELFF.

This clonotype was detected many times. The rearrangement uses TRBV6-1 and TRBJ2-3, with 10 nucleotides matching TRBD1. CDR3 size: 16 residues. Trimming at V came to 5 bases and at J to 4 bases, leaving 9 bases not matched to a gene. Looked up from germline, CDR1 is MNHNS and CDR2 is SASEGT. The CDR3 region has the DNA TGTGCCAGCAGTAAACAGCCGGGACAGGGGTCAGATACGCAGTATTTT. Protein product: CASSKQPGQGSDTQYF.

This clonotype was observed a few times. J is TRBJ2-2 and V is TRBV6-5; D gene unclear. CDR3 length: 16 residues. V was trimmed by 0 bases and J by 2 bases, leaving 10 bases between them. Germline V gives CDR1 MNHEY, CDR2 SVGAGI. The CDR3 spells CASSYSAQLNTGELFF. DNA of the CDR3: TGTGCCAGCAGTTACTCGGCCCAGCTTAACACCGGGGAGCTGTTTTTT.

The gene calls are TRBV6-2 or TRBV6-3 and TRBJ1-5; TRBD1 is a possible D gene (6 bases). Germline V gene lookup returns CDR1 MNHEY and CDR2 SVGEGT. The CDR3 has 15 amino acids. V was trimmed by 0 bases and J by 6 bases, leaving 12 bases between them. CDR3 DNA sequence: TGTGCCAGCAGTTACTCCGGGGGGGCCGGTCAGCCCCAGCATTTT. Its translation: CASSYSGGAGQPQHF.

The genes are TRBV27 and TRBJ2-7; 10 nucleotides align to TRBD1. Germline V gene lookup returns CDR1 MNHEY and CDR2 SMNVEV (reference sequence). CDR3 size: 15 residues. V lost 5 bases, J lost 5 bases, and 9 bases stayed unmatched. The CDR3 loop is CASSPSGDRGHEQYV. CDR3 coding DNA: TGTGCCAGCAGTCCATCCGGGGACAGGGGCCACGAGCAGTACGTC.

This rearrangement joins TRBV7-2 to TRBJ2-1; D not certain. The V and J ends lost 4 bases and 8 bases respectively, with 12 bases between them. The CDR3 spans 13 residues. Germline CDR1 and CDR2: SGHTA and FQGNSA. The CDR3 here is CASSSPPGDEQFF. The CDR3 coding sequence is TGTGCCAGCAGCTCCCCCCCCGGCGATGAGCAGTTCTTC.

The V and J genes are TRBV28 and TRBJ2-3; the match to TRBD2 covers 9 bases. The CDR3 has 17 residues. V shed 2 bases, J shed 0 bases, and the junction held 6 bases outside the gene matches. Germline values: CDR1 MDHEN, CDR2 SYDVKM. CDR3 residues: CASSLVGAGGSTDTQYF. The CDR3 nucleotides are TGTGCCAGCAGTTTAGTTGGGGCGGGGGGGAGCACAGATACGCAGTATTTT.

V and J are TRBV7-6 and TRBJ2-1; possibly TRBD1 for D (5 bases). Trimming took 8 bases from V and 4 from J, leaving 12 bases between them. CDR3 length equals 13 residues. Per the germline V gene, CDR1 is SGHVS and CDR2 is FNYEAQ. The CDR3 loop reads CASALQDYNEQFF. The DNA of the CDR3 is TGTGCCAGCGCCTTACAGGATTACAATGAGCAGTTCTTC.

DNA for the CDR3: TGCAGTGCTAGGACGGGACAGAGCTCCTACGAGCAGTACTTC. Translated: CSARTGQSSYEQYF. The V call is TRBV20-1, the J call TRBJ2-7, with 7 bases that match TRBD1. This CDR3 is 14 amino acids long. J lost 0 bases, V lost 3 bases, and 5 bases had no gene match. Per germline, CDR1 DFQATT and CDR2 SNEGSKA (reference sequence).

This clonotype has more than one count but fewer than ten. The chain employs TRBV6-1 and TRBJ1-5, with a weak D call TRBD1 (5 bases). The V gene lost 3 bases and the J gene lost 2 bases, with 11 bases spanning the gap. Germline lookup yields CDR1 MNHNS and CDR2 SASEGT. This CDR3 spans 15 amino acids. The CDR3 DNA reads as TGTGCCAGCAGTGATGGGGAAGGGGGCAATCAGCCCCAGCATTTT. As protein: CASSDGEGGNQPQHF.

The V call is TRBV5-6, the J call TRBJ2-1; TRBD1 aligns across 10 bases. This CDR3 has 15 residues. Germline V gene data show CDR1 as SGHDT and CDR2 as YYEEEE. V shed 4 bases, J shed 7 bases, and the junction held 8 bases outside the gene matches. The chain's CDR3 is CASSPAGQGGNEQFF. CDR3 in DNA: TGTGCCAGCAGCCCGGCCGGACAGGGGGGAAATGAGCAGTTCTTC. The complete variable domain, with remaining parts taken from reference TRBV5-6 and TRBJ2-1, reads DAGVTQSPTHLIKTRGQQVTLRCSPKSGHDTVSWYQQALGQGPQFIFQYYEEEERQRGNFPDRFSGHQFPNYSSELNVNALLLGDSALYLCASSPAGQGGNEQFFGPGTRLTVL.

In its sample, this clonotype was seen many times. This chain uses TRBV7-8 with TRBJ2-3, with 7 bases matching TRBD2. Germline CDR1 and CDR2: SGHVS and FQNEAQ. J lost 0 bases, V lost 5 bases, and 5 bases had no gene match. The CDR3 has 15 amino acids. CDR3 in amino acids: CASSLHGGSTDTQYF. CDR3 sequence (DNA): TGTGCCAGCAGCCTGCACGGGGGGAGCACAGATACGCAGTATTTT.

The rearrangement links TRBV19 to TRBJ2-5; D is ambiguous. V was shortened by 8 bases and J by 0 bases, with 7 bases between the two germline ends. Germline values: CDR1 LNHDA, CDR2 SQIVND (reference sequence). The CDR3 is made up of 12 amino acids. CDR3 DNA sequence: TGTGCCAGTGGAGAGTACCAAGAGACCCAGTACTTC. Translating gives CASGEYQETQYF.

This clonotype was detected a few times. The CDR3 DNA sequence: TGTGCCAGCAGCCAAGCGGCTGAAGCTTTCTTT. Residues: CASSQAAEAFF. V is TRBV4-2 and J is TRBJ1-1, with D unclear. This CDR3 is built from 11 residues. CDR1 is LGHNA, CDR2 YNFKEQ, per germline. Trimming cost V 1 base and J 6 bases, with 3 bases left between them.

This clonotype was counted ten times or more. The chain combines TRBV29-1 with TRBJ2-1, with unresolved D. CDR3 length: 12 amino acids. V was trimmed by 4 bases and J by 5 bases, leaving 9 bases between them. Germline V gives CDR1 SQVTM, CDR2 ANQGSEA. CDR3 in DNA: TGCAGCGTTGTTCCAGAAAACAATGAGCAGTTCTTC. It is translated as CSVVPENNEQFF.

The chain carries TRBV6-5 and TRBJ2-1, with D perhaps given as TRBD1 or TRBD2 (5 bases each). CDR1 is MNHEY and CDR2 is SVGAGI in the germline V gene. There are 15 residues in the CDR3. V lost 8 bases and J 1 base, leaving 15 bases between the germline ends. This chain's CDR3 is CASCSGTASYNEQFF. In nucleotides, the CDR3 is TGTGCCAGCTGTTCCGGGACCGCATCCTACAATGAGCAGTTCTTC.

This clonotype was seen only a few times. The chain carries TRBV28 and TRBJ1-5; D may be TRBD1 (5 bases). Trimming shortened V by 3 bases and J by 9 bases, and 9 bases separated the two germline ends. CDR1 is MDHEN and CDR2 is SYDVKM in the germline V gene. The length of the CDR3 is 12 residues. The CDR3 loop is CASSFPGLPQHF. The CDR3 DNA is TGTGCCAGCAGTTTCCCGGGGCTGCCCCAGCATTTT.

This clonotype was observed at least ten times. The chain is built from TRBV4-1 and TRBJ2-1, with D tentatively TRBD1 (5 bases). Germline-derived CDR1 and CDR2 are MGHRA and YSYEKL. The CDR3 runs 17 residues. V dropped 3 bases and J dropped 4 bases, with 19 bases sitting between them. CDR3: CASSHNQGTRNYNEQFF. CDR3 DNA: TGCGCCAGCAGCCACAATCAGGGAACCCGAAATTACAATGAGCAGTTCTTC.

This clonotype has at least ten counts. The rearrangement links TRBV10-1 to TRBJ2-2, with 9 bases that match TRBD1. Germline V gene data show CDR1 as WNHNN and CDR2 as SYGVQD (reference sequence). The CDR3 is made up of 17 amino acids. Trimming took 0 bases from V and 6 from J; bases not matched to a gene: 8. The CDR3 spells CASSESRDRVIPGELFF. The CDR3 DNA reads TGCGCCAGCAGTGAGTCGAGGGACAGGGTTATTCCCGGGGAGCTGTTTTTT.

V is TRBV4-2 and J is TRBJ1-4, with TRBD1 matching 8 bases. The CDR3 consists of 16 residues. The V and J ends lost 3 bases and 5 bases, in that order; junction bases with no gene match: 8. CDR1 LGHNA and CDR2 YNFKEQ come from the germline V gene. As DNA, the CDR3 is TGTGCCAGCAGCCAGGAGGACAGGGTGGGCAATGAAAAACTGTTTTTT. This codes for CASSQEDRVGNEKLFF.

V is TRBV2 and J is TRBJ2-7; 8 nucleotides agree with TRBD2. V was pared by 2 bases and J by 1 base, with 7 bases of the junction left unmatched. This CDR3 is 16 amino acids long. Germline V gene data show CDR1 as SNHLY and CDR2 as FYNNEI. CDR3 protein: CASSETLGRGSYEQYV. The CDR3 DNA sequence: TGTGCCAGCAGTGAAACCCTCGGGAGGGGGTCCTACGAGCAGTACGTC.

About this clonotype itself: One end of the junction varies from germline; a read error may be responsible. The chain joins TRBV2 to TRBJ2-3; D is unresolved. Germline V gene sequence: CDR1 SNHLY, CDR2 FYNNEI. This CDR3 comprises 13 residues. The CDR3 sequence is CARSDFPADTQYF. The DNA of the CDR3 is TGTGCCCGCAGTGATTTTCCGGCCGATACGCAGTATTTT.